This TCR beta chain was recovered during a study of T-cell memory formation after mild COVID-19. Study-wide background: For the most part, TCR clusters were specific to one donor.

Study-level findings and limits: A subset of responding clones appeared in pre-infection memory, suggesting cross-reactive memory joined. Contracting clones from day 15 to 85 had balanced CD4/CD8; later expanders favoured CD4+.

Comments on this clonotype: What it binds is unknown.

A 5'RACE reaction primed in the constant segment made cDNA libraries of TCR alpha and TCR beta, and these carried sample barcodes and UMIs. TCRdb reprocessed the 5' RACE reads with MiXCR, giving one entry per CDR3 protein. The table records roughly 300,000 distinct CDR3 sequences, roughly 17% of them present only once. With 3 bases removed from V and 6 bases from J, the gap between germline ends came to 6 bases. The length of the CDR3 is 12 residues. Germline CDR1 SEHNR, CDR2 FQNEAQ (reference sequence). The chain recombines TRBV7-9 with TRBJ2-1, with D perhaps given as TRBD1 or TRBD2 (5 bases each). Material: PBMCs or a T cell subset sorted from them (not recorded which). This receptor was taken from a man younger than 35 who had mild COVID-19 (a few samples of this study predate the infection). Cell type and time point are not known. The CDR3 DNA is TGTGCCAGCAGCTTCGGGACCAATGAGCAGTTCTTC. As protein: CASSFGTNEQFF.